This T cell receptor (beta chain) stems from a study of CD8+ T cells in alopecia areata (dated by TCRdb to the late 2010s). For context, the study as a whole: Treated patients were enrolled in an open-label pilot trial of oral tofacitinib, 5 to 10 mg twice daily, for moderate-to-severe alopecia areata. In treated patients, disease severity was measured using the SALT score, which gives the percentage of scalp surface area affected. Amplification of TCRbeta CDR3 regions was done by immunoSEQ multiplex PCR using 35 Vbeta forward primers and 13 Jbeta reverse primers. RNA was obtained with the PAXgene miRNA kit for fixed scalp, the miRNeasy kit for PBMCs, and the RNeasy kit for mouse skin. Patients stayed on tofacitinib for 6 to 18 months and then had 6 months of follow-up off drug so that delayed response and recurrence could be assessed. The study used high-throughput TCRbeta sequencing to examine T cell clonal expansion in alopecia areata, in both the C3H/HeJ mouse model and human patients. Biopsies were taken from tofacitinib-treated patients at baseline and again at 4 and 24 weeks into treatment, and several of those patients also had a later scalp biopsy. Scalp tissue and sorted CD4+ and CD8+ peripheral blood T cells from patchy and totalis/universalis alopecia areata patients and from healthy controls were covered by human TCRbeta sequencing. Scalp clonality was compared among normal scalp (n=4), patchy alopecia areata scalp (n=8), and alopecia totalis/universalis scalp (n=8).

Preparation of the library involved the immunoSEQ multiplex PCR assay. To provide template for TCR sequencing, every sample had RNA extracted and reverse transcribed into cDNA. First-strand cDNA was synthesized using SuperScript III with a 2:1 mix of oligo-dT and random hexamers. A synthetic immune receptor repertoire was used to measure amplification bias, and any remaining bias was corrected computationally. Turning to the authors' computational methods: Raw reads were preprocessed for error removal, and CDR3 was defined according to IMGT conventions as running from the conserved cysteine to phenylalanine. Clonality was calculated as 1 minus Shannon entropy normalized by log2 of the number of productive unique TCRs. CD4 or CD8 identity of scalp clones was inferred by cross-referencing scalp TCRbeta sequences with sorted blood CD4 and CD8 repertoires. TCRdb's version of the immuneACCESS table is confined to in-frame rearrangements and falls short of the full clone set. An unresolved V gene accounts for under half of the shortfall where checked; the remainder is of unknown origin. From that table come the V and J calls and clone size; the DNA was used to work out D and trimming. This sample holds roughly 210,000 clones; around two fifths were observed only once. Over 2% of the sample is held by the ten biggest clonotypes.

Regarding this clone: Its binding antigen is unknown. Per-base quality was not reported, and no clone a single base away is much larger than it.

Summary of the overall study and its limitations: Many expanded lesional clones were found to persist in scalp and blood during tofacitinib treatment, and relapse after treatment cessation may be partly explained by this persistence. Tofacitinib significantly lowered scalp clonality and the number of expanded CD8+ clones among the top 100 scalp clones. Resident alphabeta T cells in normal human skin are also sequenced, complicating scalp TCR repertoire analysis, unlike mouse skin dominated by gammadelta T cells. Higher clonality and more expanded CD8+ clones were observed in lesional scalp than in normal scalp, particularly in alopecia totalis/universalis, a finding suggestive of antigenic drive. The treated cohort was small, with a single nonresponder, so links between baseline CD8+ expansion and response need larger studies. TCR sequences shared between patients were less clear than in mice, possibly partly because of HLA diversity in the patient population.

The germline V gene encodes CDR1 SQVTM and CDR2 ANQGSEA. V loses 7 bases of germline sequence and J loses 8 bases, and the interval between the two ends is 14 bases. From the cysteine up to the phenylalanine, the CDR3 has a length of 11 residues. CDR3 DNA is the only sequence kept; it has 33 bases, read in frame from the first base. Sample treatment or condition, as interpreted from the label and publication: oral pan-JAK inhibitor, 5-10 mg twice daily. Peripheral blood and lesional scalp punch biopsies were obtained from patients with alopecia areata. PBMCs were isolated by density centrifugation and stained for CD3, CD4 and CD8, and CD4+ and CD8+ T cells were sorted on a FACSAria.

This chain is built from TRBV29-1 and TRBJ1-2; no D segment can be confidently identified. The sequence was obtained from a human donor with alopecia areata. The source material was CD4+ T cells sorted from blood, sampled at approximately week 36, from a patient treated with tofacitinib. At the DNA level, the sequence is TGCAGCGCCCTCGGTGGGGAGGGCTACACCTTC. Its translation reads: CSALGGEGYTF.